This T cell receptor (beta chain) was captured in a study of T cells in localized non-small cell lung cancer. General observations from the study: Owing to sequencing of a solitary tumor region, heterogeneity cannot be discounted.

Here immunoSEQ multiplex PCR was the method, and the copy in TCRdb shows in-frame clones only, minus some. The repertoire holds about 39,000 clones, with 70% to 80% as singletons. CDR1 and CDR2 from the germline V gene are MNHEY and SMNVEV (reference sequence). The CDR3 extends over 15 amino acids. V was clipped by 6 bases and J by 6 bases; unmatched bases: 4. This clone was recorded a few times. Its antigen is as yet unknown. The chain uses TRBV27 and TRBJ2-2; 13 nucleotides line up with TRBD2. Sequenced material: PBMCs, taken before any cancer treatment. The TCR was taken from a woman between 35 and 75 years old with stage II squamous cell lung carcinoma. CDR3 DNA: TGTGCCAGCAGCGGACTAGCGGGAGATGCCGGGGAGCTGTTTTTT. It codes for CASSGLAGDAGELFF.